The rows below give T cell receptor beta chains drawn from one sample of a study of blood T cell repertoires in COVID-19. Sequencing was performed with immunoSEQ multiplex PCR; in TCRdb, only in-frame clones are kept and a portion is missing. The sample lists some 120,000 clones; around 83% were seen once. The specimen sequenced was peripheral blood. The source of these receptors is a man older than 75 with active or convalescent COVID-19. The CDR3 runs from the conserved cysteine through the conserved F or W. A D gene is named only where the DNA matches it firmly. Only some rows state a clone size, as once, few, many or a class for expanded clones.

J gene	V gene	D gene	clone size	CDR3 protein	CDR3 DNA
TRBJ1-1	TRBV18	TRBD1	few	CASSQTGTGYTEAFF	TGTGCCAGCTCACAAACCGGGACAGGGTACACTGAAGCTTTCTTT
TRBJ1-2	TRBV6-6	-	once	CASTRKGVHTF	TGTGCCAGCACCAGAAAGGGGGTACACACCTTC
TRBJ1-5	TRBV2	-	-	CASSPHREGQPQHF	TGTGCCAGCAGTCCTCACAGGGAGGGTCAGCCCCAGCATTTT
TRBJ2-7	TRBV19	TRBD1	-	CASSQGDNSYEQYF	TGTGCCAGTAGCCAGGGGGACAACTCCTACGAGCAGTACTTC
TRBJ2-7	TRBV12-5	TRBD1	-	CASGLSGQGTAGRYEQYF	TGTGCTAGTGGTTTGTCCGGACAGGGGACGGCTGGGAGATACGAGCAGTACTTC
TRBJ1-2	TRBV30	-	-	CAWSQARRDGYTF	TGTGCCTGGAGTCAAGCCCGGCGGGATGGCTACACCTTC
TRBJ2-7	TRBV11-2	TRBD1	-	CASSDRQGYEQYF	TGTGCCAGCAGCGACCGACAGGGCTACGAGCAGTACTTC
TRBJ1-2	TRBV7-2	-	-	CASRWTDPSSYTF	TGTGCCAGCAGATGGACAGATCCTTCGAGCTACACCTTC
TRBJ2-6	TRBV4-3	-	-	CASSQEGARAGANVLTF	TGCGCCAGCAGCCAAGAGGGGGCCAGGGCTGGGGCCAACGTCCTGACTTTC
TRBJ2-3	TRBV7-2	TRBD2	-	CASSLGVGGNLADTQYF	TGTGCCAGCAGCTTAGGTGTCGGGGGGAATCTAGCGGATACGCAGTATTTT
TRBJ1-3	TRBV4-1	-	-	CASSQDRVSGNTIYF	TGCGCCAGCAGCCAAGACAGGGTATCAGGAAACACCATATATTTT
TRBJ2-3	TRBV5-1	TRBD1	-	CASSLDRGRDTQYF	TGCGCCAGCAGCCTAGACAGGGGGCGGGATACGCAGTATTTT
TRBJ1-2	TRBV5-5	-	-	CASSRGGEGYGYTF	TGTGCCAGCAGCCGAGGTGGAGAGGGCTATGGCTACACCTTC
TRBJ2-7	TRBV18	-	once	CASSRPVTQMGHEQYF	TGTGCCAGCTCAAGACCAGTTACACAGATGGGCCACGAGCAGTACTTC
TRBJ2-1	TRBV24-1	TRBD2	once	CATSDLSSGGPNEQFF	TGTGCCACCAGTGATTTGTCTAGCGGGGGGCCCAATGAGCAGTTCTTC
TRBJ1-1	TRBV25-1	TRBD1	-	CASSQGAGSEAFF	TGTGCCAGCAGTCAGGGGGCGGGCTCTGAAGCTTTCTTT
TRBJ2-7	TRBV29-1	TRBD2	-	CSGGEGFYEQYF	TGCAGCGGGGGGGAGGGTTTCTACGAGCAGTACTTC
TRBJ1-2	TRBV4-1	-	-	CASSQERDTPVGGYTF	TGCGCCAGCAGCCAAGAACGGGACACCCCTGTCGGTGGCTACACCTTC
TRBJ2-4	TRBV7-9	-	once	CASSPTATGLYF	TGTGCCAGCAGCCCGACGGCGACAGGACTGTACTTC
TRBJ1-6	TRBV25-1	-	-	CASSARAESPLHF	TGTGCCAGCAGTGCCAGGGCAGAATCACCCCTCCACTTT
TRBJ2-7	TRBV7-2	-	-	CASSLVGGAYEQYF	TGTGCCAGCAGCTTAGTCGGGGGAGCTTACGAGCAGTACTTC
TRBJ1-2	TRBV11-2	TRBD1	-	CASSSSPGQSGYTF	TGTGCCAGCAGCTCGTCCCCGGGACAGTCTGGCTACACCTTC
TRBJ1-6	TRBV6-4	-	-	CASSPGGNSPLHF	TGTGCCAGCAGCCCGGGGGGGAATTCACCCCTCCACTTT
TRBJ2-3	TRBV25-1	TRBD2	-	CASRASGVGDTQYF	TGTGCCAGCAGGGCTAGCGGGGTTGGAGATACGCAGTATTTT
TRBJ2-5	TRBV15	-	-	CATSRDLGSRGETQYF	TGTGCCACCAGCAGAGATCTGGGATCAAGGGGGGAGACCCAGTACTTC
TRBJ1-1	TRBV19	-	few	CASSRGPASGTEAFF	TGTGCCAGTAGTCGAGGGCCGGCCTCCGGAACTGAAGCTTTCTTT
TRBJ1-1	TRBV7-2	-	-	CASSPRGYPRNTEAFF	TGTGCCAGCAGCCCGCGAGGATATCCCCGCAACACTGAAGCTTTCTTT
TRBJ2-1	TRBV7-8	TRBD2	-	CASSNLGRGGTYNEQFF	TGTGCCAGCAGCAACCTAGGGCGGGGGGGCACGTACAATGAGCAGTTCTTC
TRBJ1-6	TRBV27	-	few	CASSSQGGSPLHF	TGTGCCAGCAGTTCACAGGGCGGATCACCCCTCCACTTT
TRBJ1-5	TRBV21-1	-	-	CASSKDRYRLIYSNQPQHF	TGTGCCAGCAGCAAAGACCGATACAGGTTAATTTATAGCAATCAGCCCCAGCATTTT
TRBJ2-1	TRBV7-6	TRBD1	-	CASSFVGGQGVNEQFF	TGTGCCAGCAGCTTCGTAGGGGGACAGGGAGTCAATGAGCAGTTCTTC
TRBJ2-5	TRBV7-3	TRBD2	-	CASSLGFDGGQETQYF	TGTGCCAGCAGCTTAGGTTTTGACGGGGGGCAAGAGACCCAGTACTTC